These 25 T cell receptor beta chains share one sample of origin, sequenced in a study of blood T cell repertoires in COVID-19. Sequenced by immunoSEQ multiplex PCR; TCRdb stores in-frame clones only, minus some. The sample holds roughly 100,000 clones, 84% seen once. Material: peripheral blood. The receptors here all came from a man in his forties or fifties with active or convalescent COVID-19.

This clone turned up a few times. V gene TRBV9 combines with J gene TRBJ1-3; perhaps TRBD1 as D (6 bases). V was shortened by 6 bases and J by 0 bases, with 13 bases between the two germline ends. Germline V lookup: CDR1 SGDLS, CDR2 YYNGEE. CDR3 size: 15 residues. CDR3 amino acids: CASKAGAGSGNTIYF. CDR3 coding DNA: TGTGCCAGCAAGGCAGGGGCCGGCTCTGGAAACACCATATATTTT. Variable domain in full (rest from reference TRBV9 and TRBJ1-3): DSGVTQTPKHLITATGQRVTLRCSPRSGDLSVYWYQQSLDQGLQFLIQYYNGEERAKGNILERFSAQQFPDLHSELNLSSLELGDSALYFCASKAGAGSGNTIYFGEGSWLTVV.

This chain connects TRBV7-3 to TRBJ2-3; TRBD2 agrees at 8 bases. CDR3 length equals 15 residues. J was trimmed by 2 bases and V by 4 bases; bases with no gene match: 5. CDR1 and CDR2 from the germline V gene are SGHTA and FQGTGA. CDR3 bases: TGTGCCAGCAGCTCCTCGGGGGGGACCACAGATACGCAGTATTTT. It encodes CASSSSGGTTDTQYF.

The chain uses TRBV6-2 or TRBV6-3 and TRBJ2-4; tentative D call: TRBD2 (5 bases). CDR3 length: 14 residues. Trimming stripped 6 bases from V and 3 bases from J, with 12 bases between. Germline values: CDR1 MNHEY, CDR2 SVGEGT. CDR3 DNA: TGTGCCAGCAGCGTGGCGGGCAGCAAAAACATTCAGTACTTC. Amino acids: CASSVAGSKNIQYF.

The table lists this clone with a count of one. The genes are TRBV20-1 and TRBJ2-1; 11 bases match TRBD2. Germline V gives CDR1 DFQATT, CDR2 SNEGSKA (reference sequence). V lost 3 bases to trimming and J lost 6 bases; unmatched junction nucleotides: 4. CDR3 size: 14 residues. The CDR3 protein is CSASGTSGSNEQFF. The CDR3 coding sequence is TGCAGTGCTAGTGGGACTAGCGGATCCAATGAGCAGTTCTTC.

The chain joins TRBV6-2 or TRBV6-3 to TRBJ1-1; D perhaps matches TRBD1 (6 bases). V was trimmed by 6 bases and J by 3 bases, leaving 17 bases between them. This CDR3 is built from 15 residues. CDR1 is MNHEY, CDR2 SVGEGT, per germline. The CDR3 loop reads CASSPQNRADTEAFF. The CDR3 DNA follows: TGTGCCAGCAGCCCCCAAAACAGGGCGGACACTGAAGCTTTCTTT.

The chain combines TRBV7-9 with TRBJ1-3; D gene unclear. CDR3 length: 13 amino acids. Germline V CDR1 and CDR2: SEHNR, FQNEAQ (reference sequence). V was trimmed by 1 base and J by 6 bases, leaving 7 bases between them. The CDR3 sequence is CASSLVEANTIYF. CDR3 DNA: TGTGCCAGCAGCTTAGTTGAGGCAAACACCATATATTTT.

The count of this clone is one. The chain links TRBV4-1 to TRBJ1-6, with 9 bases matching TRBD1. This CDR3 is built from 15 residues. The ends lost 0 bases at V and 10 bases at J; junction bases unmatched: 4. Germline V gene lookup returns CDR1 MGHRA and CDR2 YSYEKL. CDR3 loop: CASSQDGTGRSPLHF. As DNA, the CDR3 is TGCGCCAGCAGCCAAGATGGGACAGGGAGGTCACCCCTCCACTTT.

This chain links TRBV7-9 with TRBJ1-6; D gene uncertain. V lost 5 bases, J lost 5 bases, and 10 bases lay in between. CDR1 SEHNR and CDR2 FQNEAQ come from the germline V gene (reference sequence). There are 14 residues in the CDR3. Here the CDR3 DNA reads TGTGCCAGCAGCCTCCATGCAGATAATTCACCCCTCCACTTT. Its translation: CASSLHADNSPLHF.

This chain links TRBV6-2 or TRBV6-3 with TRBJ2-1; 8 bases are a match to TRBD1. V lost 8 bases and J lost 6; bases outside the gene matches: 6. The CDR3 has 13 residues. Germline V gene sequence: CDR1 MNHEY, CDR2 SVGEGT. CDR3 DNA: TGTGCCAGCGGTTGGACAGGGACCAATGAGCAGTTCTTC. Protein: CASGWTGTNEQFF.

For the CDR3, the DNA is TGTGCCAGCAGTTACTCGGGCCGGGACACAGATACGCAGTATTTT. It is translated as CASSYSGRDTDTQYF. The chain uses TRBV6-5 and TRBJ2-3, with a weak D call TRBD2 (5 bases). Per the germline V gene, CDR1 is MNHEY and CDR2 is SVGAGI. Trimming took 0 bases from V and 2 from J, leaving 9 bases between them. This CDR3 is 15 amino acids long.

This chain joins TRBV7-9 and TRBJ1-6, with TRBD1 matching 8 bases. The CDR3 totals 15 residues. Looked up from germline, CDR1 is SEHNR and CDR2 is FQNEAQ (reference sequence). V lost 5 bases and J lost 7; bases outside the gene matches: 7. CDR3 protein: CASSSGQGLNSPLHF. The CDR3 DNA reads TGTGCCAGCAGCAGCGGACAGGGTCTGAATTCACCCCTCCACTTT. Drawing the rest from reference TRBV7-9 and TRBJ1-6, the complete variable domain is DTGVSQNPRHKITKRGQNVTFRCDPISEHNRLYWYRQTLGQGPEFLTYFQNEAQLEKSRLLSDRFSAERPKGSFSTLEIQRTEQGDSAMYLCASSSGQGLNSPLHFGNGTRLTVT.

In its sample, this clone was seen a few times. The chain is built from TRBV5-5 and TRBJ2-7, with TRBD2 identical over 8 bases. V gave up 4 bases and J gave up 1 base; unmatched junction bases: 4. Per germline, CDR1 SGHKS and CDR2 YYEKEE (reference sequence). The CDR3 consists of 14 residues. The CDR3 bases are TGTGCCAGCAGCGCGGGGGGTCCTTCCTACGAGCAGTACTTC. Its translation: CASSAGGPSYEQYF. Drawing the rest from reference TRBV5-5 and TRBJ2-7, the complete variable domain is DAGVTQSPTHLIKTRGQQVTLRCSPISGHKSVSWYQQVLGQGPQFIFQYYEKEERGRGNFPDRFSARQFPNYSSELNVNALLLGDSALYLCASSAGGPSYEQYFGPGTRLTVT.

The chain couples TRBV11-2 to TRBJ1-1; 7 nucleotides align to TRBD1. Germline V gene sequence: CDR1 SGHAT, CDR2 FQNNGV. The CDR3 runs to 15 residues. The V segment lost 5 bases and the J segment 2 bases; nucleotides outside the gene matches: 8. DNA of the CDR3: TGTGCCAGCAGCCGCGGACAGGTCCGAAACACTGAAGCTTTCTTT. Protein product: CASSRGQVRNTEAFF.

The rearrangement uses TRBV25-1 and TRBJ2-7; 10 bases agree with TRBD2. V lost 1 base and J lost 2; bases outside the gene matches: 5. The CDR3 runs 16 residues. The V gene's germline CDR1 is MGHDK and CDR2 SYGVNS. The CDR3 reads CASSELSSGGTYEQYF. The CDR3 DNA reads TGTGCCAGCAGTGAATTGTCTAGCGGGGGCACCTACGAGCAGTACTTC.

This chain links TRBV4-1 with TRBJ1-4, with D uncertain. CDR3 size: 16 residues. Germline lookup yields CDR1 MGHRA and CDR2 YSYEKL. Trimming left V 3 bases short and J 2 bases short, with 13 bases between. The CDR3, as DNA: TGCGCCAGCAGCCAGGGCTTTTTGCGCACTAATGAAAAACTGTTTTTT. Amino acid sequence: CASSQGFLRTNEKLFF.

This clone was recorded only once. The gene calls are TRBV6-1 and TRBJ1-4, with unresolved D. The CDR3 has 13 residues. CDR1 is MNHNS, CDR2 SASEGT, per germline. Trimming pared 2 bases from V and 6 bases from J, leaving 7 bases between. DNA for the CDR3: TGTGCCAGCAGTGAAAGAGACTATGAAAAACTGTTTTTT. Amino acid sequence: CASSERDYEKLFF.

This chain uses TRBV24-1 with TRBJ2-5; 7 bases are shared with TRBD1. Germline trimming cut 4 bases from V and 4 bases from J; bases unmatched to any gene: 5. Germline V gives CDR1 KGHDR, CDR2 SFDVKD. The CDR3 has 14 amino acids. The CDR3 loop is CATSDSNRGETQYF. CDR3 bases: TGTGCCACCAGTGACTCCAACAGGGGAGAGACCCAGTACTTC.

The V and J genes are TRBV7-6 and TRBJ2-7; possible D gene TRBD2, 7 bases. The ends were cut back, 1 base at V and 2 bases at J, with 24 bases in the middle. This CDR3 contains 19 residues. Germline loops: CDR1 SGHVS, CDR2 FNYEAQ. This CDR3 reads CASSLEHLGGGHRAYEQYF. The DNA for the CDR3 is TGTGCCAGCAGCTTAGAACACCTTGGGGGGGGGCACAGAGCCTACGAGCAGTACTTC.

CDR3 sequence reads: CASLSQSPRDTQYF. In DNA form, the CDR3 reads TGTGCCAGCCTGTCGCAAAGCCCGCGAGATACGCAGTATTTT. This chain uses TRBV7-9 with TRBJ2-3, with D unresolved. This CDR3 contains 14 residues. Trimming removed 8 bases from V and 5 bases from J, with 17 bases in between. Looked up from germline, CDR1 is SEHNR and CDR2 is FQNEAQ (reference sequence).

V gene TRBV19 combines with J gene TRBJ2-3; 8 bases are shared with TRBD2. The CDR3 spans 15 residues. V lost 6 bases, J lost 3 bases, and 8 bases stayed unmatched. Germline CDR1 LNHDA, CDR2 SQIVND (reference sequence). The CDR3 coding sequence is TGTGCCAGTAGCCTACTAGCGGCAGGTACAGATACGCAGTATTTT. It encodes CASSLLAAGTDTQYF. Full variable domain (rest looked up from reference TRBV19 and TRBJ2-3): DGGITQSPKYLFRKEGQNVTLSCEQNLNHDAMYWYRQDPGQGLRLIYYSQIVNDFQKGDIAEGYSVSREKKESFPLTVTSAQKNPTAFYLCASSLLAAGTDTQYFGPGTRLTVL.

This clone was counted a single time. The V and J genes are TRBV5-8 and TRBJ2-3; TRBD2 matches 7 bases. J lost 1 base, V lost 1 base, and 0 bases had no gene match. Germline CDR1 is SGHTS and CDR2 is YDEGEE. There are 14 residues in the CDR3. CDR3 sequence reads: CASSLSGGTDTQYF. The CDR3 DNA sequence: TGTGCCAGCAGCTTGAGCGGGGGCACAGATACGCAGTATTTT.

The rearrangement links TRBV7-9 to TRBJ1-1; 7 bases match TRBD1. Germline values: CDR1 SEHNR, CDR2 FQNEAQ (reference sequence). The CDR3 spans 16 residues. Losses at the gene ends were 5 bases for V and 1 base for J; bases not matched to a gene: 10. The CDR3 bases are TGTGCCAGCAGCCCCCGGGACAGCCACGGGAACACTGAAGCTTTCTTT. Protein: CASSPRDSHGNTEAFF.

V and J are TRBV6-2 or TRBV6-3 and TRBJ1-2; D unclear. Trimming cost V 6 bases and J 0 bases, with 11 bases left between them. There are 14 residues in the CDR3. Germline CDR1 and CDR2: MNHEY and SVGEGT. The CDR3 protein is CASRYSVSNYGYTF. CDR3 nucleotides: TGTGCCAGCAGGTACAGCGTCTCTAACTATGGCTACACCTTC.

The chain has TRBV9 and TRBJ2-5; possibly TRBD1 for D (7 bases). The CDR3 has 14 residues. The germline V gene has CDR1 SGDLS and CDR2 YYNGEE. V shed 0 bases and J shed 5 bases, with 11 bases lying between them. The DNA of the CDR3 is TGTGCCAGCAGCGTAGGGAGGGGGCTGGAGACCCAGTACTTC. Translation gives CASSVGRGLETQYF.

The chain has TRBV30 and TRBJ2-7; 7 nucleotides agree with TRBD1. Germline CDR1 GTSNPN, CDR2 SVGIG (reference sequence). V was pared by 3 bases and J by 7 bases, with 9 bases of the junction left unmatched. This CDR3 is built from 13 residues. CDR3 amino acids: CAWRRDSWGEQYF. The DNA for the CDR3 is TGTGCCTGGAGGAGGGACAGCTGGGGGGAGCAGTACTTC.